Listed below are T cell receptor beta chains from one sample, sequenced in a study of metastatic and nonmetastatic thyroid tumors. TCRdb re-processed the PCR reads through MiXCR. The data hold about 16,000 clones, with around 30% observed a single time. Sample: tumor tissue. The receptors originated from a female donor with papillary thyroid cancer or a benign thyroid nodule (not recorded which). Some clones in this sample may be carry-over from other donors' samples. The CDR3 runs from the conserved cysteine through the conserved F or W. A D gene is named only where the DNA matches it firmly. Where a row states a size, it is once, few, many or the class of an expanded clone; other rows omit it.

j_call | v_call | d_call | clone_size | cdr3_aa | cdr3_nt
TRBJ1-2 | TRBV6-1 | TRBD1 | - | CASSDRGTGCYTF | TGTGCCAGCAGTGATCGTGGGACAGGATGCTACACCTTC
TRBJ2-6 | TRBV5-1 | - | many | CASSPGLHSGANVLTF | TGCGCCAGCAGCCCCGGACTCCACTCTGGGGCCAACGTCCTGACTTTC
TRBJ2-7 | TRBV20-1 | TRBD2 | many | CSAPGTSGTRTYEQYF | TGCAGTGCTCCCGGGACTAGCGGGACAAGGACCTACGAGCAGTACTTC
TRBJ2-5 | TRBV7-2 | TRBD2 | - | CASSQWGAGGTKETQYF | TGTGCCAGCAGCCAATGGGGGGCGGGAGGAACTAAAGAGACCCAGTACTTC
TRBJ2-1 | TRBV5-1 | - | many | CASSLGQATYNEQFF | TGCGCCAGCAGCTTGGGACAGGCAACCTACAATGAGCAGTTCTTC
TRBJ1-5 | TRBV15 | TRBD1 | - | CATSSYRDRGMNQPQHF | TGTGCCACCAGCAGTTACCGGGACAGGGGAATGAATCAGCCCCAGCATTTT
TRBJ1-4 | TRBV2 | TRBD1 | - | CASRTGTAPVGNEKLFF | TGTGCCAGCAGGACCGGGACAGCTCCTGTAGGTAATGAAAAACTGTTTTTT
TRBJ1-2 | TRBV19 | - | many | CASSIVRAVGYTF | TGTGCCAGTAGTATAGTCCGGGCAGTTGGCTACACCTTC
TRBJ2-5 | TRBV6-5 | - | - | CASSYGLPGTQYF | TGTGCCAGCAGTTACGGGTTGCCGGGGACCCAGTACTTC
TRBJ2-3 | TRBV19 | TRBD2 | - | CASSMMGLAVSTDTQYF | TGTGCCAGTAGTATGATGGGACTAGCGGTTAGCACAGATACGCAGTATTTT
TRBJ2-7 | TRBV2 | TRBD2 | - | CASSTFGRARDEQYF | TGTGCCAGCAGCACTTTCGGGAGGGCCAGGGACGAGCAGTACTTC
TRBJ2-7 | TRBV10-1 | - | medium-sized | CASSGEPSYEQYF | TGCGCCAGCAGTGGGGAGCCGTCCTACGAGCAGTACTTC
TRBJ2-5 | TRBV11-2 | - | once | CASSLDQFIGETQYF | TGTGCCAGCAGCTTAGATCAGTTTATCGGGGAGACCCAGTACTTC
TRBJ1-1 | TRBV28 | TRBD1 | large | CASRTAGGTEAFF | TGTGCCAGCAGGACCGCAGGGGGCACTGAAGCTTTCTTT
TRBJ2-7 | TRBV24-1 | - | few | CATSDDYEQYF | TGTGCCACCAGTGACGACTACGAGCAGTACTTC
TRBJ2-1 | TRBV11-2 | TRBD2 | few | CASSAVGREGGNEQFF | TGTGCCAGCAGCGCGGTGGGGCGGGAGGGTGGCAATGAGCAGTTCTTC
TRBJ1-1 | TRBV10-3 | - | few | CAISMDASGSEAFF | TGTGCCATCAGTATGGACGCGAGTGGGAGTGAAGCTTTCTTT
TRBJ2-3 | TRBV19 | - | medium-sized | CASSPGSTDTQYF | TGTGCCAGTAGTCCGGGGAGCACAGATACGCAGTATTTT
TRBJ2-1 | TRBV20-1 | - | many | CSARDLVTYNEQFF | TGCAGTGCTAGAGATCTCGTGACCTACAATGAGCAGTTCTTC
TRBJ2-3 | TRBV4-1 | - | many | CASSQVSSGYTQYF | TGCGCCAGCAGCCAAGTTAGTAGCGGATATACGCAGTATTTT
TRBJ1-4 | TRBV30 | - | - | CAWGGSLNEKLFF | TGTGCCTGGGGGGGGAGCCTTAATGAAAAACTGTTTTTT
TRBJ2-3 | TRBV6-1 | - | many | CASSRDPTDTQYF | TGTGCCAGCAGTAGGGACCCCACAGATACGCAGTATTTT
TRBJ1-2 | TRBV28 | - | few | CASSFVGPYGYTF | TGTGCCAGCAGTTTTGTTGGCCCCTATGGCTACACCTTC
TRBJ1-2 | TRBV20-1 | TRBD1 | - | CSALRGTAFLF | TGCAGTGCCTTACGAGGGACAGCCTTCCTCTTC
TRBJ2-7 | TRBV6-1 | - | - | CASSEKGGRGLYEQYF | TGTGCCAGCAGTGAAAAAGGGGGACGGGGGCTCTACGAGCAGTACTTC
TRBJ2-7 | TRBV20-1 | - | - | CSARDHGTRGDEQYF | TGCAGTGCTAGAGACCATGGGACTCGAGGAGACGAGCAGTACTTC
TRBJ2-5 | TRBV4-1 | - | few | CASSQDFPGRLQTQYF | TGCGCCAGCAGCCAAGATTTCCCCGGAAGGTTACAGACCCAGTACTTC
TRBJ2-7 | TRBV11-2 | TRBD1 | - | CASSLEQGDGYEQYF | TGTGCCAGCAGCTTAGAACAGGGGGACGGATACGAGCAGTACTTC
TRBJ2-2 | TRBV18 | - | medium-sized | CASSPTGELFF | TGTGCCAGCTCACCAACCGGGGAGCTGTTTTTT
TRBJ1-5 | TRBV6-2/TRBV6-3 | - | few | CASSLPRTFQSATAF | TGTGCCAGCAGCCTACCTCGGACGTTTCAATCAGCCACAGCATTT
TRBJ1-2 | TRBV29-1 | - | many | CSVEILGQSINYGYTF | TGCAGCGTTGAGATTTTAGGACAGTCGATTAACTATGGCTACACCTTC
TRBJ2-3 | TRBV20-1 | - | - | CSARDYGRTDTQYF | TGCAGTGCTAGAGATTATGGACGGACAGATACGCAGTATTTT
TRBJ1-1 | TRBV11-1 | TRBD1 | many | CASSPRTGANTEAFF | TGTGCCAGCAGCCCTAGGACAGGAGCGAACACTGAAGCTTTCTTT
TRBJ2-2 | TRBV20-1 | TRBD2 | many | CSARRLAGVDTGELFF | TGCAGTGCCAGGCGTCTAGCGGGAGTAGATACCGGGGAGCTGTTTTTT
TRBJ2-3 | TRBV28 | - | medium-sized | CASSSPPHLTDTQYF | TGTGCCAGCAGTTCCCCTCCCCACCTGACAGATACGCAGTATTTT
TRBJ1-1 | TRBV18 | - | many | CASSLLDMSNTEAFF | TGTGCCAGCTCACTACTGGACATGTCGAACACTGAAGCTTTCTTT
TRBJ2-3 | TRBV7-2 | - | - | CASSLSGLGTDTQYF | TGTGCCAGCAGTTTATCGGGCCTTGGCACAGATACGCAGTATTTT
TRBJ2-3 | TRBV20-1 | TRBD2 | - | CSAIGLAGADTQYF | TGCAGTGCTATCGGACTAGCGGGAGCAGATACGCAGTATTTT
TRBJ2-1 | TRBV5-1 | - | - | CASSESGELYPYNEQFF | TGCGCCAGCAGTGAGTCGGGCGAATTATACCCCTACAATGAGCAGTTCTTC
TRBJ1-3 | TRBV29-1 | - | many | CSVGIDSGNTIYF | TGCAGCGTTGGAATCGACTCTGGAAACACCATATATTTT
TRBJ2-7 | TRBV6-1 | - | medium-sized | CASSFLGGTYEQYF | TGTGCCAGCAGTTTTTTAGGCGGAACCTACGAGCAGTACTTC
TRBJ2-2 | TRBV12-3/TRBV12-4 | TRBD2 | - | CASRPGTSGTNTGELFF | TGTGCCAGCAGACCCGGGACTAGCGGAACGAACACCGGGGAGCTGTTTTTT
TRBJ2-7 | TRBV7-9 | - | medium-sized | CASSAQGIGYEQYF | TGTGCCAGCAGCGCCCAGGGGATCGGGTATGAGCAGTACTTC
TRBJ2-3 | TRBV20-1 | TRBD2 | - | CSARILAGGTDTQYF | TGCAGTGCTAGAATCCTAGCGGGTGGCACAGATACGCAGTATTTT
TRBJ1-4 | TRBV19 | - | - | CASSAGQFNEKLFF | TGTGCCAGTAGTGCAGGACAGTTCAATGAAAAACTGTTTTTT
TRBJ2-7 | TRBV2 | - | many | CASSFTSIEQYF | TGTGCCAGCAGCTTTACCTCCATCGAGCAGTACTTC
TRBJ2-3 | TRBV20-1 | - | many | CSETGAGVDTQYF | TGCAGCGAAACGGGGGCGGGAGTGGATACGCAGTATTTT
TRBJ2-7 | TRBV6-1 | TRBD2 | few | CASSLVAGGSSYEQYF | TGTGCCAGCAGCTTGGTGGCGGGAGGGAGCTCCTACGAGCAGTACTTC
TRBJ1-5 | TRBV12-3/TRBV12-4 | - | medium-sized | CASSSGRQPQHF | TGTGCCAGCAGTTCGGGTCGGCAGCCCCAGCATTTT
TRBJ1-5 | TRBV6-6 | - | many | CASSYSPKQPQHF | TGTGCCAGCAGTTACAGTCCCAAGCAGCCCCAGCATTTT
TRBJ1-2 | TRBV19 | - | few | CASSVSPFVNYGYTF | TGTGCCAGTAGTGTCTCCCCGTTCGTTAACTATGGCTACACCTTC
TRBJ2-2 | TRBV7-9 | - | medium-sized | CASSLGRNTGELFF | TGTGCCAGCAGCTTGGGACGGAACACCGGGGAGCTGTTTTTT
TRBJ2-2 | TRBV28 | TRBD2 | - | CASSLPGLAISGELFF | TGTGCCAGCAGTCTACCGGGACTAGCGATATCCGGGGAGCTGTTTTTT